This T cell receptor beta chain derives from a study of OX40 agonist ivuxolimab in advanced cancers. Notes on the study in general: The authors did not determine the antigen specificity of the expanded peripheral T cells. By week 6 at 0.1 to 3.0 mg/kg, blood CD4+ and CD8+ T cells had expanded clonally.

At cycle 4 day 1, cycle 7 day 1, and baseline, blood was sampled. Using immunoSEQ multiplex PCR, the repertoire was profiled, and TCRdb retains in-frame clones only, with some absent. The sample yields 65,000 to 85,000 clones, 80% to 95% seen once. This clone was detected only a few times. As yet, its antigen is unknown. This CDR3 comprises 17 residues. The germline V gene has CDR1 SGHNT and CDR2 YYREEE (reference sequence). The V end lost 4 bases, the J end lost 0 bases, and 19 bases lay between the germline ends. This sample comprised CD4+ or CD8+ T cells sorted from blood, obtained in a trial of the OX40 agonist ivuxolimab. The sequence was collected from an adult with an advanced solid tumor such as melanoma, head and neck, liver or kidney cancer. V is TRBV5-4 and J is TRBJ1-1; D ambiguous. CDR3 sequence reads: CASSIKVGLQMNTEAFF. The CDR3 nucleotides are TGTGCCAGCAGCATCAAGGTAGGGCTCCAAATGAACACTGAAGCTTTCTTT.